This T cell receptor (beta chain) was identified during a study of CD8 T cells in Susac syndrome. The authors reverse transcribed roughly 0.5 to 1 ug RNA with random hexamers. immunoSEQ multiplex PCR amplified TCR beta CDR3 across 54 Vbeta, 13 Jbeta. TCRdb called the immunoSEQ multiplex PCR reads again in MiXCR, with one record for every CDR3 protein. The data show 65,000 to 90,000 distinct CDR3 sequences, approximately 95% seen once. The CDR3 consists of 14 residues. V was trimmed by 6 bases and J by 4 bases, leaving 12 bases between them. Peripheral blood CD8+ and CD4+ T cells were profiled by TCR beta sequencing. Isolation of CD8+ and CD4+ T cells was performed negatively, whereas enrichment of TEMRA cells was done by FACS.

This clonotype was sampled from a human donor with multiple sclerosis. The genes are TRBV12-3 or TRBV12-4 and TRBJ2-2, with D uncertain. Sample: CD8+ T cells from PBMCs. The CDR3 coding sequence is TGTGCCAGCAGCCAAGCTAAGAGCACCGGGGAGCTGTTTTTT. It is translated as CASSQAKSTGELFF.